This TCR beta chain emerged from a study of Ad26.COV2.S vaccination and SARS-CoV-2 variants. Treatment of the sample: around 19 received Ad26.COV2.S at low or high dose, single or two shots; a few received placebo; per-sample allocation not given. Vaccine and placebo recipients were sampled on day 63 after the first injection. The CDR3 has 13 residues. V gave up 4 bases and J gave up 6 bases, with 9 bases separating them. Germline lookup yields CDR1 KGHDR and CDR2 SFDVKD. To note about this clone: What it binds is not known.

General study results and limits: Placebo recipients trailed vaccine recipients in spike-specific TCR breadth. The TCR breadth and depth analyses may have understated or missed part of the total T cell responses.

Measured with immunoSEQ multiplex PCR; TCRdb has only the in-frame clones, and not every one. Of about 320,000 clones listed, around 84% are singletons. The origin of this receptor is a person between 18 and 65 years old who received the Ad26.COV2.S COVID-19 vaccine or a placebo. Sample: peripheral blood, taken in a trial of Ad26.COV2.S vaccine versus placebo. This chain connects TRBV24-1 to TRBJ1-5; a possible D gene is TRBD1 (6 bases). The CDR3 loop reads CATSDQQGQPQHF. As DNA, the CDR3 is TGTGCCACCAGTGACCAACAGGGTCAGCCCCAGCATTTT.